Each of the 32 T cell receptor beta chains below was sequenced from the same sample in a study of T-cell reconstitution after alpha-beta-depleted transplantation in children (TCRdb year 2016). The receptor library was made with PCR. Reads for this sample came from an Illumina HiSeq 2500. TCR library preparation used molecular barcoding, with unique molecular identifiers applied to normalize quantification of the TCRbeta repertoire. TCRdb handled the public reads itself, with Q25 trimming in fastp and clone calling in MiXCR, and kept productive beta chains. Records with the same CDR3 protein are collapsed into one entry carrying the most frequent genes and DNA. Recorded for this sample are around 450,000 distinct CDR3 sequences; 10% to 13% of them occurred a single time. Approximately 2% of the sample is held by the ten biggest clonotypes. Explained via the paper, the treatment or condition label denotes: allogeneic hematopoietic cell transplantation with graft depleted of TCRalphabeta T cells and CD19 B cells.

The sample was PBMCs, taken before TCRalphabeta/CD19-depleted stem cell transplant. Source of these receptors: a child aged 2-9 years with inherited bone marrow failure, due to receive a stem cell transplant.

At least ten counts were recorded for this clonotype. This chain uses TRBV4-3 with TRBJ2-1; 10 bases match TRBD2. J was trimmed by 6 bases and V by 4 bases; bases with no gene match: 12. Per the germline V gene, CDR1 is LGHNA and CDR2 is YSLEER. This CDR3 is 17 amino acids long. The CDR3 reads CASSLLLLAGDRNEQFF. The CDR3 region has the DNA TGCGCCAGCAGCCTCCTACTTCTAGCGGGAGACCGCAATGAGCAGTTCTTC.

As regards this clonotype: A much larger clone differs by one base, so this may be a read error. Here the CDR3 reads CSAAGPRGGYTF. CDR3 sequence (DNA): TGCAGCGCTGCGGGACCGCGGGGTGGCTACACCTTC. The V gene is TRBV29-1, the J gene TRBJ1-2; the D gene is possibly TRBD1 (5 bases). The length of the CDR3 is 12 residues. CDR1 is SQVTM and CDR2 is ANQGSEA in the germline V gene. The V end was cut by 7 bases, the J end by 7 bases, with 16 bases between.

This clonotype was counted ten times or more. The chain links TRBV12-3 or TRBV12-4 to TRBJ1-1; 7 bases fit TRBD1. The J segment lost 6 bases and the V segment lost 4 bases, leaving 5 bases of the junction unmatched. The CDR3 has 13 residues. The CDR3 region is CASSSGQRAEAFF. The CDR3 DNA sequence: TGTGCCAGCAGTTCGGGACAGAGGGCTGAAGCTTTCTTT.

This clonotype was detected ten times or more. The chain joins TRBV11-2 to TRBJ1-5, with 9 bases lining up with TRBD1. J was trimmed by 4 bases and V by 0 bases; bases with no gene match: 7. The CDR3 runs to 17 residues. Per the germline V gene, CDR1 is SGHAT and CDR2 is FQNNGV. The CDR3 is CASSLDLWGTGNQPQHF. DNA for the CDR3: TGTGCCAGCAGCTTAGATTTGTGGGGGACAGGGAATCAGCCCCAGCATTTT.

This chain connects TRBV5-1 to TRBJ2-7; D unclear. The CDR3 is 14 amino acids. Between the trimmed V and J ends, which lost 1 base and 2 bases, there was a span of 10 bases. Germline V gene lookup returns CDR1 SGHRS and CDR2 YFSETQ. CDR3 sequence (DNA): TGCGCCAGCAGCTTGTTGGGGTCACCCTACGAGCAGTACTTC. The encoded protein is CASSLLGSPYEQYF.

The chain is built from TRBV5-4 and TRBJ1-3; a possible D gene is TRBD1 (6 bases). Germline assignment: CDR1 SGHNT and CDR2 YYREEE (reference sequence). The CDR3 has 15 residues. V shed 2 bases and J shed 0 bases, with 9 bases lying between them. The CDR3: CASSFRGASGNTIYF. The CDR3 DNA sequence: TGTGCCAGCAGCTTCCGGGGGGCCTCTGGAAACACCATATATTTT.

This clonotype was seen ten or more times. The chain joins TRBV6-5 to TRBJ2-2, with TRBD2 identical over 8 bases. The CDR3 totals 15 residues. The V gene's germline CDR1 is MNHEY and CDR2 SVGAGI. V dropped 5 bases and J dropped 6; count of bases not matched to a gene: 8. CDR3 bases: TGTGCCAGCAGTACTCACCCGGGACTAGCCGGGGAGCTGTTTTTT. Amino acid sequence: CASSTHPGLAGELFF.

This clonotype was observed a few times. The genes are TRBV24-1 and TRBJ2-2; 7 nucleotides line up with TRBD2. Germline CDR1 KGHDR, CDR2 SFDVKD. The ends lost 3 bases at V and 1 base at J; junction bases unmatched: 1. The CDR3 covers 15 residues. CDR3 loop: CATSDTSVNTGELFF. CDR3 nucleotide sequence: TGTGCCACCAGTGATACTAGCGTGAACACCGGGGAGCTGTTTTTT.

The CDR3 loop reads CASSLEAAGTEAFF. DNA of the CDR3: TGCGCCAGCAGCTTGGAGGCGGCCGGCACTGAAGCTTTCTTT. The genes are TRBV5-1 and TRBJ1-1; no firm D call. Germline CDR1 is SGHRS and CDR2 is YFSETQ. V lost 0 bases, J lost 4 bases, and 10 bases lay in between. This CDR3 is 14 amino acids long.

The CDR3 DNA reads TGTGCCAGCAGCGGAGCGGGAGAGGTGGCCTACGAGCAGTACTTC. This codes for CASSGAGEVAYEQYF. The chain carries TRBV7-9 and TRBJ2-7, with 8 bases that match TRBD2. The germline V gene encodes CDR1 SEHNR and CDR2 FQNEAQ (reference sequence). Trimming cost V 5 bases and J 2 bases; bases outside gene matches: 8. The CDR3 loop spans 15 amino acids.

Many counts were recorded for this clonotype. The gene calls are TRBV29-1 and TRBJ2-1; TRBD2 matches at 9 bases. The CDR3 length is 15 residues. Looked up from germline, CDR1 is SQVTM and CDR2 is ANQGSEA. V lost 1 base and J lost 4; bases outside the gene matches: 5. This CDR3 is CSVEVGREGYNEQFF. For the CDR3, the DNA is TGCAGCGTTGAAGTAGGGCGGGAGGGGTACAATGAGCAGTTCTTC.

This clonotype was seen at least ten times. Its ends do not fully match the called genes, so a read error is possible. The V gene is TRBV12-3 or TRBV12-4, the J gene TRBJ1-2; D perhaps matches TRBD1 (5 bases). The CDR3 length is 9 residues. CDR3 sequence: CASSSQGSF. The CDR3 nucleotides are TGTGCCAGCAGTAGCCAGGGTTCCTTC.

Comments on this clonotype: A single base separates this from a much larger clone, so it may be a read error. V usage is TRBV10-3 and J usage is TRBJ2-7, with TRBD2 identical over 10 bases. CDR3 length: 16 amino acids. CDR1 is ENHRY and CDR2 is SYGVKD in the germline V gene. With 4 bases clipped from V and 5 bases from J, the junction kept 11 bases outside the gene matches. CDR3 protein: CAISGSGLAAVDEQYF. As DNA, the CDR3 is TGTGCCATCAGTGGGTCCGGACTAGCGGCAGTCGACGAGCAGTACTTC.

At least ten counts were recorded for this clonotype. This chain connects TRBV27 to TRBJ2-6; possible D gene TRBD1, 6 bases. The CDR3 is made up of 18 amino acids. Per germline, CDR1 MNHEY and CDR2 SMNVEV (reference sequence). V was cut by 0 bases and J by 1 base, with 13 bases left in between. For the CDR3, the DNA is TGTGCCAGCAGTTTATCCAGGGGTTATCCTTCTGGGGCCAACGTCCTGACTTTC. Its protein is CASSLSRGYPSGANVLTF.

The chain employs TRBV24-1 and TRBJ2-1, with 10 bases fitting TRBD1. Germline CDR1 and CDR2: KGHDR and SFDVKD. The CDR3 runs to 16 residues. With V trimmed by 2 bases and J by 8 bases, 8 bases remained unmatched. CDR3 sequence (DNA): TGTGCCACCAGTGATTCGGGACAGGGGATGAACCATGAGCAGTTCTTC. This encodes CATSDSGQGMNHEQFF.

Remarks on this clonotype: A clone one base away is much larger, so this may be a read error. This chain links TRBV21-1 with TRBJ2-2; TRBD2, the table's D call, was not compared with the DNA. TRBV21-1 is annotated as a pseudogene. The CDR3 length is 16 residues. CDR3 nucleotide sequence: TGTGCCAGCAGCGCAAAAGGCGAGGGGAGCACCGGGGAGCCGTTTTTT. Translated: CASSAKGEGSTGEPFF.

This clonotype was picked up many times. The chain combines TRBV10-3 with TRBJ2-1; maybe TRBD2 (6 bases). CDR1 is ENHRY, CDR2 SYGVKD, per germline. V was pared by 3 bases and J by 0 bases, with 9 bases between. The CDR3 spans 15 residues. CDR3 loop: CAISDDGSSYNEQFF. The CDR3 DNA follows: TGTGCCATCAGTGATGACGGGAGCTCCTACAATGAGCAGTTCTTC.

This clonotype was detected ten times or more. J is TRBJ1-5 and V is TRBV12-3 or TRBV12-4; tentatively, D is TRBD1 (5 bases). CDR3 length: 14 residues. V lost 4 bases, J lost 7 bases, and 14 bases lay in between. CDR3 coding DNA: TGTGCCAGCAGTTCCCTCAGGGTTGGGCAGCCCCAGCATTTT. Translation gives CASSSLRVGQPQHF.

Comment on this clonotype: With a much larger clone just one base away, this may be a read error. CDR3: CATSQEDSNYNEQFF. CDR3 in DNA: TGCGCCACCAGCCAAGAGGACTCAAACTACAATGAGCAGTTCTTC. The chain links TRBV4-1 to TRBJ2-1, with D tentatively TRBD2 (5 bases). The germline gives CDR1 MGHRA, CDR2 YSYEKL. The CDR3 extends over 15 amino acids.

This clonotype was detected many times. V is TRBV7-2 and J is TRBJ2-1, with 10 bases lining up with TRBD2. The CDR3 length is 15 residues. V was pared by 7 bases and J by 4 bases, with 7 bases of the junction left unmatched. Per the germline V gene, CDR1 is SGHTA and CDR2 is FQGNSA. DNA for the CDR3: TGTGCCAGCATCCTAGGGACTAGCGATTACAATGAGCAGTTCTTC. Translated, it gives CASILGTSDYNEQFF.

This clonotype was observed many times. The V and J genes are TRBV5-5 and TRBJ1-3; D may be TRBD1 (5 bases). CDR1 and CDR2 from the germline V gene are SGHKS and YYEKEE (reference sequence). The CDR3 has 15 residues. Trimming left V 4 bases short and J 0 bases short, with 11 bases between. The CDR3 is CASSAGQSSGNTIYF. In nucleotides, the CDR3 is TGTGCCAGCAGCGCCGGACAAAGCTCTGGAAACACCATATATTTT.

This clonotype showed up many times. The chain employs TRBV3-1 and TRBJ2-7, with D unresolved. Germline CDR1 is LGHDT and CDR2 is YNNKEL (reference sequence). The V gene lost 0 bases and the J gene lost 7 bases, with 10 bases spanning the gap. The CDR3 contains 13 residues. This CDR3 is CASSQELPGEQYF. The CDR3 DNA reads TGTGCCAGCAGCCAAGAGCTCCCCGGTGAGCAGTACTTC.

This clonotype was detected many times. The rearrangement links TRBV24-1 to TRBJ2-7, with D tentatively TRBD1 (6 bases). Trimming removed 4 bases at V and 3 bases at J, with 12 bases between. CDR3 size: 14 residues. CDR1 is KGHDR and CDR2 is SFDVKD in the germline V gene. CDR3: CATSDSGHGYEQYF. CDR3 DNA: TGTGCCACCAGTGACTCGGGACACGGCTACGAGCAGTACTTC.

This clonotype was detected many times. The rearrangement links TRBV5-5 to TRBJ1-5; TRBD1 is a possible D gene (5 bases). CDR1 is SGHKS and CDR2 is YYEKEE in the germline V gene (reference sequence). The CDR3 runs to 15 residues. Trimming left V 4 bases short and J 8 bases short, with 19 bases between. The CDR3 DNA reads TGTGCCAGCAGCCCTGGGACTTCGGGGGGGGAGCCCCAGCATTTT. This translates into CASSPGTSGGEPQHF. The whole variable domain, filled in from reference TRBV5-5 and TRBJ1-5, reads DAGVTQSPTHLIKTRGQQVTLRCSPISGHKSVSWYQQVLGQGPQFIFQYYEKEERGRGNFPDRFSARQFPNYSSELNVNALLLGDSALYLCASSPGTSGGEPQHFGDGTRLSIL.

CDR3 in amino acids: CATGQGVDEQYF. The CDR3 region has the DNA TGTGCCACTGGACAGGGGGTGGACGAGCAGTACTTC. The gene calls are TRBV10-3 and TRBJ2-7; 10 nucleotides agree with TRBD1. V was clipped by 10 bases and J by 5 bases; unmatched bases: 5. CDR3 length: 12 amino acids. The germline CDR1 and CDR2 sequences are ENHRY and SYGVKD.

The table lists this clonotype with many counts. V and J are TRBV5-5 and TRBJ2-7; D is possibly TRBD1 (5 bases). The CDR3 loop spans 15 amino acids. The V end lost 1 base, the J end lost 5 bases, and 16 bases lay between the germline ends. The germline V gene encodes CDR1 SGHKS and CDR2 YYEKEE (reference sequence). In nucleotides, the CDR3 is TGTGCCAGCAGCTTGCCCGGCCAAGGGGTGAACGAGCAGTACTTC. This codes for CASSLPGQGVNEQYF.

As for this clonotype: A much larger clonotype is one base distant, so this may be a read error. This sequence joins TRBV6-1 and TRBJ1-3; TRBD1 matches 7 bases. Germline V lookup: CDR1 MNHNS, CDR2 SASEGT. Trimming took 8 bases from V and 0 from J; bases not matched to a gene: 7. This CDR3 is built from 15 residues. CDR3 coding DNA: TGTGCCAGCGGGGCAGGGGGTTTCTCTGGAAACACCATATATTTT. Protein product: CASGAGGFSGNTIYF.

The J gene is TRBJ2-5, the V gene TRBV28; TRBD1 agrees at 10 bases. J was trimmed by 1 base and V by 5 bases; bases with no gene match: 4. Germline V CDR1 and CDR2: MDHEN, SYDVKM. This CDR3 is 15 amino acids long. In DNA, the CDR3 is TGTGCCAGCAGTACCTGGGACAGGGGCCAAGAGACCCAGTACTTC. This translates into CASSTWDRGQETQYF.

This clonotype was seen more than once but under ten times. The chain is built from TRBV20-1 and TRBJ2-7; possible D gene TRBD1, 6 bases. The CDR3 totals 15 residues. Per the germline V gene, CDR1 is DFQATT and CDR2 is SNEGSKA (reference sequence). Trimming removed 0 bases from V and 2 bases from J, with 14 bases in between. The chain's CDR3 is CSARDRDMGPYEQYF. The CDR3 DNA reads TGCAGTGCTAGAGATCGGGACATGGGTCCCTACGAGCAGTACTTC.

There are many counts of this clonotype. The gene calls are TRBV20-1 and TRBJ2-1, with 13 bases aligning to TRBD2. Trimming at V came to 3 bases and at J to 5 bases, leaving 4 bases not matched to a gene. The CDR3 totals 15 residues. CDR1 is DFQATT, CDR2 SNEGSKA, per germline (reference sequence). In DNA, the CDR3 is TGCAGTGCTAGCTCCGGGACTAGCGGGAACAATGAGCAGTTCTTC. This translates into CSASSGTSGNNEQFF.

This clonotype was seen many times. The chain recombines TRBV15 with TRBJ1-2; no clear D gene. Trimming cost V 0 bases and J 2 bases, with 13 bases left between them. The V gene's germline CDR1 is LNHNV and CDR2 YYDKDF (reference sequence). The CDR3 is made up of 16 amino acids. The CDR3 DNA reads TGTGCCACCAGCAGAGATCCTGGGGAAATGAACTATGGCTACACCTTC. Amino acid sequence: CATSRDPGEMNYGYTF.

This clonotype was counted many times. This sequence joins TRBV9 and TRBJ2-3; 8 positions agree with TRBD1. This CDR3 has 17 residues. The V segment lost 0 bases and the J segment 1 base; nucleotides outside the gene matches: 7. CDR1 SGDLS and CDR2 YYNGEE come from the germline V gene. The CDR3 loop reads CASSVGRGGQGTDTQYF. The CDR3 bases are TGTGCCAGCAGCGTAGGAAGAGGGGGACAGGGCACAGATACGCAGTATTTT.